This TCR beta chain was captured in a study of shared clonotypes between healthy human individuals. The germline CDR1 and CDR2 sequences are SEHNR and FQNEAQ (reference sequence). The junction had 4 bases not matched to a gene; V was cut back by 5 bases and J by 1 base. CDR3 size: 15 residues. Some clones are missing from TCRdb's copy, which holds only in-frame ones; the method was immunoSEQ multiplex PCR. The table includes some 660,000 clones, around 73% detected once. This sequence originates from a woman between 25 and 40 years old in good health. The sequencing input was memory CD4+ T cells sorted from blood. Subset indicated: CD45RA-negative fraction. The V call is TRBV7-9, the J call TRBJ2-5; 10 bases fit TRBD2. The CDR3 DNA reads as TGTGCCAGCAGCCCCAGGACTAGCGGCCAAGAGACCCAGTACTTC. Translation gives CASSPRTSGQETQYF.